A single TCR beta chain is shown here with its context. Its antigen is not identified. With a J-beta primer mix and a sample-barcoded 5' primer, a second PCR ran 7 to 11 cycles. TCRdb recomputed calls from the 5' RACE reads with MiXCR, one row per CDR3 protein. The sample lists 1.5 million to 2 million distinct CDR3 sequences, 39% occurring once. The donors, aged about 6 to 95, were healthy Caucasians from Russia. The authors isolated at least 6.5 million PBMCs per sample. The data derive from a study of blood T cells in healthy people across ages. Trimming left V 0 bases short and J 9 bases short, with 7 bases between. Germline V gives CDR1 SGDLS, CDR2 YYNGEE. The CDR3 has 13 amino acids. Notes on the study in general: Changes in expanded clonotypes were possibly confounded, as the CMV status of donors was unknown.

The V call is TRBV9, the J call TRBJ1-6; TRBD1 might be the D (5 bases). Sequencing was carried out using blood. The TCR originated in a human donor in good health. The CDR3 DNA reads TGTGCCAGCAGCGTAGGACAGCTTTCACCCCTCCACTTT. Translation gives CASSVGQLSPLHF.